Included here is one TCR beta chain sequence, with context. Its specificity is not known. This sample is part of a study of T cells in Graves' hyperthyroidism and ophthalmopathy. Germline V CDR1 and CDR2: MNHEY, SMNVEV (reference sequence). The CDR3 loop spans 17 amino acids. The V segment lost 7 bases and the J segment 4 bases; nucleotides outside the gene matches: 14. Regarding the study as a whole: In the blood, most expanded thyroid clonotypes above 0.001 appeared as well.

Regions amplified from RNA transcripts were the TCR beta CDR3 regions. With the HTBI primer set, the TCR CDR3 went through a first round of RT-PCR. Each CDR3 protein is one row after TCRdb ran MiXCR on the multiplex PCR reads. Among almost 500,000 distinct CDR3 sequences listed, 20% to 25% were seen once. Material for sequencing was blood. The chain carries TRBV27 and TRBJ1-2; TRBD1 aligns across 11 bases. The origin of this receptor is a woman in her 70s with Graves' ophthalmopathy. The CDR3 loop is CASTQIGTGGMGYGYTF. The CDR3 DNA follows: TGTGCCAGCACCCAAATAGGGACAGGGGGGATGGGCTATGGCTACACCTTC.